This T cell receptor (beta chain) was sequenced for a study of cytomegalovirus exposure and HLA in healthy donors. The PCR used 60 Vbeta and 13 Jbeta primers. Sequenced by immunoSEQ multiplex PCR; TCRdb stores in-frame clones only, minus some. This table holds 200,000 or so clones, about 78% found once. Study outcomes and limitations: Accurate prediction of most subjects' HLA-A and HLA-B alleles from TCR beta sequences was reported. Researchers reported that a few CMV-associated chains were confirmed in vitro as CMV antigen-specific.

Notes on this clone: Its antigen is still unknown.

Material for sequencing was PBMCs. The sequence derives from a male donor in good health and CMV-seronegative.

CDR3 DNA sequence: TGTGCCAGCTCACCTAGGACAGCCTCCTACGAGCAGTACTTC. It encodes CASSPRTASYEQYF. V usage is TRBV18 and J usage is TRBJ2-7; possible D gene TRBD1, 6 bases. V was pared by 3 bases and J by 0 bases, with 9 bases between. Germline CDR1 KGHSH, CDR2 LQKENI. CDR3 length: 14 residues.